This TCR beta chain was sequenced during a study of identical twins' blood T cells. TCR cDNA libraries came from RNA via a modified published protocol. Each TCR cDNA library carried sample-specific barcodes on both ends. TCRdb reprocessed the 5' RACE reads with MiXCR, giving one entry per CDR3 protein. The top ten clones hold about 6% of a sample with a few hundred thousand distinct CDR3 sequences, more than 25% of them seen once. Points on this clonotype: Its specificity is not known.

General observations from the study: Each donor's most abundant TCRbeta clonotypes shared more CDR3 sequences with her twin than unrelated donors.

The V end lost 1 base, the J end lost 6 bases, and 4 bases lay between the germline ends. The V gene's germline CDR1 is SGHDN and CDR2 FVKESK. The CDR3 runs to 12 residues. The sequencing sample was made of PBMCs. The clonotype was recovered from a woman aged 18 to 50 in good health. The gene calls are TRBV14 and TRBJ2-1; D remains unclear. As DNA, the CDR3 is TGTGCCAGCAGCCAAGTATTCAATGAGCAGTTCTTC. It is translated as CASSQVFNEQFF. Drawing the rest from reference TRBV14 and TRBJ2-1, the complete variable domain is EAGVTQFPSHSVIEKGQTVTLRCDPISGHDNLYWYRRVMGKEIKFLLHFVKESKQDESGMPNNRFLAERTGGTYSTLKVQPAELEDSGVYFCASSQVFNEQFFGPGTRLTVL.